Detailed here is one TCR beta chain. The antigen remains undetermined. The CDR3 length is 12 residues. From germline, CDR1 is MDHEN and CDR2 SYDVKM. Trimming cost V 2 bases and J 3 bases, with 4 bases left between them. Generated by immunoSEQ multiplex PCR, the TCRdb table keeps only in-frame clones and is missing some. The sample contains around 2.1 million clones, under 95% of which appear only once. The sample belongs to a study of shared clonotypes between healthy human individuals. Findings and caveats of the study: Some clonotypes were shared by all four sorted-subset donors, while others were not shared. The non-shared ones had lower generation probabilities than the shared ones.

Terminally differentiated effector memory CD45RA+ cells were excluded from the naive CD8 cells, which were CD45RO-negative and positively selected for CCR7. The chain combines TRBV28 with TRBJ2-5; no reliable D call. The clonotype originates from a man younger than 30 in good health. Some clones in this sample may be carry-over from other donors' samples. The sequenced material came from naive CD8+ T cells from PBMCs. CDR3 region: CASSLLEETQYF. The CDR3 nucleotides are TGTGCCAGCAGTTTACTGGAAGAGACCCAGTACTTC.